This T cell receptor beta chain was identified in a study of blood T cell repertoires in COVID-19. Study in general: Specimens from acute and convalescent COVID-19 originated in the United States, Italy and Spain.

Original analysis: The assay estimated nucleated cells by amplifying reference gene primers. The assay was immunoSEQ multiplex PCR, and TCRdb's table has in-frame clones only and misses some. V, J and clone size derive from that table, while D and trimming were established from the DNA sequence. This sample has about 45,000 clones; 85% to 90% occur once, and the top ten carry roughly 9.2%. V was shortened by 0 bases and J by 8 bases, with 11 bases between the two germline ends. The length of the CDR3 is 13 residues. Germline V lookup: CDR1 SGHNT, CDR2 YYREEE (reference sequence). Sequenced material: peripheral blood. The TCR sequence derives from a human donor in a cohort sampled during active COVID-19. The V call is TRBV5-4, the J call TRBJ1-2; D call uncertain. The CDR3 nucleotides are TGTGCCAGCAGCTTGGAACCACAAGTGGGCTACACCTTC. It specifies CASSLEPQVGYTF.